Listed here are 6 T cell receptor beta chains from one sample, sequenced in a study of cytomegalovirus exposure and HLA in healthy donors. PCR involved 60 Vbeta and 13 Jbeta primers. Clones were sequenced by immunoSEQ multiplex PCR, and TCRdb holds only the in-frame ones, with some missing. The sample has a few hundred thousand clones; around 90% are singletons. The sequenced sample consisted of PBMCs. These receptors all stem from a girl aged 2-10 years in good health and CMV-seronegative.

The gene calls are TRBV28 and TRBJ2-3, with 9 bases lining up with TRBD2. Germline values: CDR1 MDHEN, CDR2 SYDVKM. The CDR3 has 18 residues. V lost 0 bases to trimming and J lost 3 bases; unmatched junction nucleotides: 10. DNA of the CDR3: TGTGCCAGCAGTTTATGGACTAGCGGAGACCGGGGTACAGATACGCAGTATTTT. Protein: CASSLWTSGDRGTDTQYF.

This chain joins TRBV27 and TRBJ2-2, with 9 nucleotides matching TRBD2. There are 15 residues in the CDR3. Germline V lookup: CDR1 MNHEY, CDR2 SMNVEV (reference sequence). The J segment lost 5 bases and the V segment lost 2 bases, leaving 3 bases of the junction unmatched. The DNA for the CDR3 is TGTGCCAGCAGTTTAACTAGCGGGTTTACCGGGGAGCTGTTTTTT. Translated, it gives CASSLTSGFTGELFF.

The gene calls are TRBV29-1 and TRBJ2-2; possible D gene TRBD2, 6 bases. Germline V gives CDR1 SQVTM, CDR2 ANQGSEA. Between the trimmed V and J ends, which lost 6 bases and 7 bases, there was a span of 9 bases. The CDR3 loop spans 11 amino acids. This chain's CDR3 is CSVMEGGELFF. CDR3 in DNA: TGCAGCGTCATGGAGGGCGGGGAGCTGTTTTTT.

J is TRBJ1-2 and V is TRBV7-2; TRBD1 is a possible D gene (6 bases). The ends were cut back, 5 bases at V and 7 bases at J, with 23 bases in the middle. This CDR3 contains 16 residues. The V gene's germline CDR1 is SGHTA and CDR2 FQGNSA. The CDR3 sequence is CASSDSYRDYFPGYTF. The DNA for the CDR3 is TGTGCCAGCAGCGATAGTTACAGGGACTATTTCCCTGGCTACACCTTC.

V and J are TRBV19 and TRBJ1-3, with D perhaps TRBD1 (6 bases). The CDR3 contains 12 residues. Germline V lookup: CDR1 LNHDA, CDR2 SQIVND (reference sequence). Between the trimmed V and J ends, which lost 11 bases and 4 bases, there was a span of 12 bases. The CDR3 here is CAGTGPGNTIYF. The CDR3 region has the DNA TGTGCCGGTACAGGGCCCGGAAACACCATATATTTT.

Notes on this clone: Other DNA sequences from this sample encode an identical CDR3 as well. J is TRBJ2-1 and V is TRBV7-6, with TRBD2 matching over 8 bases. This CDR3 is built from 15 residues. The germline gives CDR1 SGHVS, CDR2 FNYEAQ. With V trimmed by 3 bases and J by 7 bases, 8 bases remained unmatched. The CDR3 reads CASSLAGGGWNEQFF. DNA for the CDR3: TGTGCCAGCAGCTTGGCCGGGGGGGGTTGGAATGAGCAGTTCTTC.